Sequencing of this T cell receptor beta chain was carried out in a study of cytomegalovirus exposure and HLA in healthy donors. Findings and limits, study-wide: Because they were indistinguishable, some V segments, including TRBV6-2 and TRBV6-3, were excluded. Most TCRs appeared rarely, but some public TCRs recurred in many donors. Analyzed later, association rates of TCRs varied across HLA loci, with DRB1 most and HLA-C fewest. TCR beta V- and J-gene trimming was later associated with a missense DCLRE1C variant.

This clone was recorded only once. Its antigen is undetermined. In the PCR, 60 Vbeta and 13 Jbeta primers were used. Measured with immunoSEQ multiplex PCR; TCRdb has only the in-frame clones, and not every one. In the table there are over 200,000 clones, 82% of which are singletons. The V gene lost 2 bases and the J gene lost 0 bases, with 5 bases spanning the gap. The CDR3 is 14 residues long. Germline loops: CDR1 KGHSH, CDR2 LQKENI. The TCR originated in a man aged 40-49 years in good health and CMV-seropositive. The rearrangement uses TRBV18 and TRBJ1-3, with unresolved D. Sequencing input: PBMCs. CDR3 nucleotides: TGTGCCAGCTCACCAACAATCTCTGGAAACACCATATATTTT. Protein sequence: CASSPTISGNTIYF.